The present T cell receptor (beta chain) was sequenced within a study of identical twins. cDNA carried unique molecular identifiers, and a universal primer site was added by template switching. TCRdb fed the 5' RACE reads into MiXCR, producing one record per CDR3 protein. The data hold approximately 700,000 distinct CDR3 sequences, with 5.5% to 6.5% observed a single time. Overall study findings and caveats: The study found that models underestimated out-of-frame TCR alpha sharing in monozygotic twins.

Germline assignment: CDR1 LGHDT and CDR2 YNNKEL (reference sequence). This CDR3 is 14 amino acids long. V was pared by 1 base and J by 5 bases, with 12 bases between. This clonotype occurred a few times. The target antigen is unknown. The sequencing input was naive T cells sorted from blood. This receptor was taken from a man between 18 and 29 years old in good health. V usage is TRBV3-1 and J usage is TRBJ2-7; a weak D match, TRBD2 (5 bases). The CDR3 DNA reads TGTGCCAGCAGCCAAGGGGCCGGGAAGCACGAGCAGTACGTC. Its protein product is CASSQGAGKHEQYV.